The 18 T cell receptor beta chains below were found in one sample sequenced in a study of cytomegalovirus exposure and HLA in healthy donors. The PCR ran on 60 Vbeta and 13 Jbeta primers. TCRdb keeps only in-frame clones here, not all; method: immunoSEQ multiplex PCR. Seen here are about 110,000 clones, around 15% observed once, and the top ten hold more than 0.8%. The sample consisted of PBMCs. The source of these receptors is a female donor in good health and CMV-seronegative.

Only a few counts were recorded for this clone. This chain joins TRBV7-6 and TRBJ2-2; a weak D match, TRBD1 (5 bases). This CDR3 contains 16 residues. Looked up from germline, CDR1 is SGHVS and CDR2 is FNYEAQ. With 5 bases removed from V and 3 bases from J, the gap between germline ends came to 16 bases. The CDR3 sequence is CASSQKARVDTGELFF. The DNA of the CDR3 is TGTGCCAGCAGCCAAAAAGCCAGGGTTGACACCGGGGAGCTGTTTTTT. The full variable domain, with the rest looked up from reference TRBV7-6 and TRBJ2-2, is GAGVSQSPRYKVTKRGQDVALRCDPISGHVSLYWYRQALGQGPEFLTYFNYEAQQDKSGLPNDRFSAERPEGSISTLTIQRTEQRDSAMYRCASSQKARVDTGELFFGEGSRLTVL.

This clone came up a few times. In nucleotides, the CDR3 is TGTGCCAGCAGCGGCGCGGTACGAAATGAAAAACTGTTTTTT. Amino acid sequence: CASSGAVRNEKLFF. The V call is TRBV5-8, the J call TRBJ1-4, with D unclear. The germline V gene encodes CDR1 SGHTS and CDR2 YDEGEE. Trimming cost V 4 bases and J 5 bases, with 12 bases left between them. CDR3 size: 14 residues.

V gene TRBV28 combines with J gene TRBJ2-2; 8 bases line up with TRBD1. The CDR3 spans 15 residues. The trim removed 5 bases at V and 6 bases at J, leaving 8 bases unmatched. Germline V lookup: CDR1 MDHEN, CDR2 SYDVKM. Written as DNA, the CDR3 is TGTGCCAGCAGTCCGCCGACAGGGGAGGCCGGGGAGCTGTTTTTT. Its protein product is CASSPPTGEAGELFF. Filled out from reference TRBV28 and TRBJ2-2, the complete variable domain reads DVKVTQSSRYLVKRTGEKVFLECVQDMDHENMFWYRQDPGLGLRLIYFSYDVKMKEKGDIPEGYSVSREKKERFSLILESASTNQTSMYLCASSPPTGEAGELFFGEGSRLTVL.

The rearrangement links TRBV27 to TRBJ2-5, with 10 bases fitting TRBD1. The CDR3 covers 15 residues. Germline CDR1 is MNHEY and CDR2 is SMNVEV (reference sequence). Germline trimming cut 4 bases from V and 4 bases from J; bases unmatched to any gene: 6. The CDR3: CASSSGTGVRETQYF. The CDR3 DNA is TGTGCCAGCAGTTCGGGGACAGGGGTTCGAGAGACCCAGTACTTC.

The chain uses TRBV4-3 and TRBJ2-2, with 7 bases identical to TRBD1. The CDR3 runs to 16 residues. Germline V CDR1 and CDR2: LGHNA, YSLEER. With 2 bases clipped from V and 7 bases from J, the junction kept 10 bases outside the gene matches. The CDR3, as DNA: TGCGCCAGCAGCCAACTACTGACAGGGATGGACGGGGAGCTGTTTTTT. Its protein product is CASSQLLTGMDGELFF.

This clone was picked up a small number of times. The chain has TRBV7-3 and TRBJ2-2; TRBD2 matches 7 bases. Germline assignment: CDR1 SGHTA and CDR2 FQGTGA. The V and J ends lost 5 bases and 2 bases, in that order; junction bases with no gene match: 20. The CDR3 sequence is 20 residues long. This CDR3 is CASSPTPGAGLSLNTGELFF. CDR3 sequence (DNA): TGTGCCAGCAGCCCCACCCCGGGAGCGGGACTTTCTTTAAACACCGGGGAGCTGTTTTTT.

This clone has a single count. CDR3 sequence (DNA): TGTGCCAGCAGGGCCGGTAGGGGATTAGATACGCAGTATTTT. Translated, it gives CASRAGRGLDTQYF. The chain links TRBV2 to TRBJ2-3; possible D gene TRBD1, 5 bases. In germline, CDR1 is SNHLY, CDR2 FYNNEI. V lost 6 bases and J 5 bases, leaving 15 bases between the germline ends. The CDR3 has 14 residues.

The genes are TRBV21-1 and TRBJ1-5. TRBV21-1 is noted as a pseudogene. The CDR3 totals 16 residues. CDR3: CASSNSGVASNQPQHF. The CDR3 region has the DNA TGTGCCAGCAGCAATTCGGGGGTTGCGAGCAATCAGCCCCAGCATTTT.

This clone has only a few counts. V gene TRBV19 combines with J gene TRBJ1-5, with 8 positions matching TRBD1. Trimming removed 3 bases from V and 6 bases from J; junction bases left unmatched: 7. The CDR3 extends over 15 amino acids. Germline lookup yields CDR1 LNHDA and CDR2 SQIVND (reference sequence). The CDR3 DNA follows: TGTGCCAGTAGTATGTGGGGACAGGTCTCTCAGCCCCAGCATTTT. It translates to CASSMWGQVSQPQHF.

This clone occurred a few times. The J gene is TRBJ2-1, the V gene TRBV29-1, with D uncertain. Germline CDR1 reads SQVTM; CDR2 reads ANQGSEA. CDR3 length equals 12 residues. V was clipped by 4 bases and J by 5 bases, with 9 bases between them. The CDR3 is CSVGPPHNEQFF. For the CDR3, the DNA is TGCAGCGTTGGGCCGCCCCACAATGAGCAGTTCTTC.

This chain joins TRBV6-6 and TRBJ1-2; 12 bases align to TRBD1. The germline V gene has CDR1 MNHNY and CDR2 SVGAGI (reference sequence). There are 13 residues in the CDR3. V was clipped by 4 bases and J by 8 bases; unmatched bases: 2. The CDR3 DNA reads TGTGCCAGCAGTTTTGGGACAGGGGGCGGCTACACCTTC. As protein: CASSFGTGGGYTF.

This clone was seen a few times. The genes are TRBV28 and TRBJ2-1, with a possible D match to TRBD1 (5 bases). The CDR3 length is 16 residues. CDR1 and CDR2 from the germline V gene are MDHEN and SYDVKM. The V end lost 5 bases, the J end lost 4 bases, and 18 bases lay between the germline ends. The DNA for the CDR3 is TGTGCCAGCAGTATCCCGTGGCAGGGCCTGTACAATGAGCAGTTCTTC. Protein: CASSIPWQGLYNEQFF.

V usage is TRBV5-6 and J usage is TRBJ1-2, with D perhaps matching TRBD1 (6 bases). CDR3 length: 12 amino acids. The V end lost 7 bases, the J end lost 8 bases, and 15 bases lay between the germline ends. The germline gives CDR1 SGHDT, CDR2 YYEEEE. The CDR3 loop reads CASSLPGGGYTF. The CDR3 coding sequence is TGTGCCAGCTCCCTCCCGGGGGGCGGCTACACCTTC. The variable domain in full, completed from reference TRBV5-6 and TRBJ1-2, reads DAGVTQSPTHLIKTRGQQVTLRCSPKSGHDTVSWYQQALGQGPQFIFQYYEEEERQRGNFPDRFSGHQFPNYSSELNVNALLLGDSALYLCASSLPGGGYTFGSGTRLTVV.

The chain is built from TRBV29-1 and TRBJ1-1; D unresolved. CDR3 length: 13 residues. Trimming stripped 4 bases from V and 1 base from J, with 10 bases between. Looked up from germline, CDR1 is SQVTM and CDR2 is ANQGSEA. CDR3 in amino acids: CSVGGQGNTEAFF. CDR3 in DNA: TGCAGCGTTGGCGGGCAAGGGAACACTGAAGCTTTCTTT.

The chain uses TRBV7-2 and TRBJ2-1, with TRBD1 matching 10 bases. This CDR3 comprises 15 residues. The germline gives CDR1 SGHTA, CDR2 FQGNSA. Trimming at V came to 3 bases and at J to 4 bases, leaving 3 bases not matched to a gene. The CDR3 sequence: CASSFDRGLYNEQFF. The CDR3 region has the DNA TGTGCCAGCAGCTTCGACAGGGGGCTATACAATGAGCAGTTCTTC.

This chain links TRBV6-6 with TRBJ2-2; D not certain. Trimming stripped 2 bases from V and 5 bases from J, with 12 bases between. CDR3 length equals 15 residues. The germline V gene encodes CDR1 MNHNY and CDR2 SVGAGI (reference sequence). CDR3 loop: CASSYEQTPTGELFF. DNA for the CDR3: TGTGCCAGCAGTTACGAACAAACACCAACCGGGGAGCTGTTTTTT.

The rearrangement joins TRBV29-1 to TRBJ2-3, with TRBD1 identical over 11 bases. The germline gives CDR1 SQVTM, CDR2 ANQGSEA. This CDR3 comprises 14 residues. Trimming took 6 bases from V and 6 from J; bases not matched to a gene: 8. The CDR3 region has the DNA TGCAGCGTACGGACAGGGGGCGTCACTGATACGCAGTATTTT. Translated: CSVRTGGVTDTQYF.

This clone was seen just once. The chain has TRBV7-8 and TRBJ2-5; no clear D. The germline V gene encodes CDR1 SGHVS and CDR2 FQNEAQ. The CDR3 has 11 residues. V was clipped by 5 bases and J by 7 bases, with 8 bases between them. CDR3 sequence: CASSPEVTQYF. CDR3 nucleotides: TGTGCCAGCAGCCCAGAAGTGACCCAGTACTTC.